One sample yielded the 23 T cell receptor beta chains listed below, sequenced in a study of blood T cell repertoires in COVID-19 (dated by TCRdb to the early 2020s). The library was produced with the immunoSEQ multiplex PCR assay. TCRdb provides this immuneACCESS table in a form limited to in-frame rearrangements. Some clones are lacking; in checked studies, under half of them reflect an unresolved V gene, and why the rest are absent is not known. The sample table records fewer than 200,000 clones; roughly 83% of these occur just once. The ten top clones hold 3.5% to 5% of the sample. Sequenced: PBMCs or T cells enriched from blood (not recorded which). Every receptor here comes from a woman aged 50 to 60 who had recovered from COVID-19.

The rearrangement links TRBV29-1 to TRBJ1-2; the D is unclear. This CDR3 is 13 amino acids long. CDR1 SQVTM and CDR2 ANQGSEA come from the germline V gene. The ends were cut back, 7 bases at V and 0 bases at J, with 12 bases in the middle. The chain's CDR3 is CSALDISNYGYTF. The CDR3 region has the DNA TGCAGCGCACTCGACATTTCTAACTATGGCTACACCTTC.

V gene TRBV13 combines with J gene TRBJ2-1; a weak D match, TRBD2 (5 bases). The V end was cut by 6 bases, the J end by 9 bases, with 12 bases between. The length of the CDR3 is 12 residues. Germline CDR1 PRHDT, CDR2 FYEKMQ (reference sequence). CDR3 in amino acids: CASSTSVAEQFF. CDR3 DNA sequence: TGTGCCAGCAGTACTAGTGTAGCTGAGCAGTTCTTC.

The rearrangement joins TRBV9 to TRBJ1-2, with no clear D. Trimming left V 5 bases short and J 7 bases short, with 9 bases between. The CDR3 extends over 11 amino acids. The germline gives CDR1 SGDLS, CDR2 YYNGEE. The CDR3, as DNA: TGTGCCAGCAGAGCCCCGGGTGGCTACACCTTC. Encoded protein: CASRAPGGYTF.

The gene calls are TRBV12-3 or TRBV12-4 and TRBJ1-2; no clear D. The CDR3 spans 12 residues. V was clipped by 6 bases and J by 4 bases, with 9 bases between them. DNA of the CDR3: TGTGCCAGCAGCCATACTACCTATGGCTACACCTTC. Protein product: CASSHTTYGYTF.

V is TRBV29-1 and J is TRBJ1-1; D is unclear. The CDR3 is 11 amino acids. V lost 7 bases and J lost 8, with 14 bases in between. Germline loops: CDR1 SQVTM, CDR2 ANQGSEA. The CDR3 DNA sequence: TGCAGCGCCCAAGAACGGGAGGAAGCTTTCTTT. Protein product: CSAQEREEAFF.

This chain joins TRBV5-6 and TRBJ1-2; TRBD1 might be the D (5 bases). The CDR3 has 13 residues. Germline V gene sequence: CDR1 SGHDT, CDR2 YYEEEE. Trimming shortened V by 4 bases and J by 8 bases, and 15 bases separated the two germline ends. CDR3 protein: CASSPRGREGYTF. CDR3 nucleotides: TGTGCCAGCAGCCCGCGGGGGAGAGAGGGCTACACCTTC. Full variable domain (missing parts from reference TRBV5-6 and TRBJ1-2): DAGVTQSPTHLIKTRGQQVTLRCSPKSGHDTVSWYQQALGQGPQFIFQYYEEEERQRGNFPDRFSGHQFPNYSSELNVNALLLGDSALYLCASSPRGREGYTFGSGTRLTVV.

This clone was seen only a few times. The gene calls are TRBV14 and TRBJ1-2; D unresolved. This CDR3 has 15 amino acids. The germline CDR1 and CDR2 sequences are SGHDN and FVKESK. V was pared by 1 base and J by 1 base, with 10 bases between. This CDR3 is CASSQGGKDNYGYTF. CDR3 nucleotide sequence: TGTGCCAGCAGCCAAGGCGGGAAGGATAACTATGGCTACACCTTC.

This clone appeared a single time. V gene TRBV18 combines with J gene TRBJ1-2; a possible D gene is TRBD1 (6 bases). Trimming cost V 4 bases and J 6 bases, with 15 bases left between them. CDR1 and CDR2 from the germline V gene are KGHSH and LQKENI. The CDR3 is 14 residues long. The chain's CDR3 is CASSLGGQMDGYTF. The CDR3 bases are TGTGCCAGCTCACTAGGGGGTCAGATGGATGGCTACACCTTC.

In nucleotides, the CDR3 is TGTGCCAGCAGCTTCCGGCCCCTCGGAGGTGGCTACACCTTC. This encodes CASSFRPLGGGYTF. The rearrangement links TRBV5-6 to TRBJ1-2, with D hard to call. V was cut by 2 bases and J by 7 bases, with 15 bases left in between. The CDR3 loop spans 14 amino acids. Germline CDR1 reads SGHDT; CDR2 reads YYEEEE.

This clone was seen a few times. This chain uses TRBV10-3 with TRBJ2-3; possible D gene TRBD1, 5 bases. V lost 7 bases and J 2 bases, leaving 16 bases between the germline ends. The CDR3 is made up of 15 amino acids. Germline CDR1 reads ENHRY; CDR2 reads SYGVKD. The CDR3 spells CAIKADRYATDTQYF. The CDR3 coding sequence is TGTGCCATCAAGGCCGACAGATATGCCACAGATACGCAGTATTTT.

This chain connects TRBV12-3 or TRBV12-4 to TRBJ1-2; 8 bases are shared with TRBD1. Trimming removed 7 bases from V and 7 bases from J; junction bases left unmatched: 8. The CDR3 covers 13 residues. CDR3 sequence reads: CASTVLDRAGYTF. In DNA form, the CDR3 reads TGTGCCAGCACCGTCCTGGACAGGGCTGGCTACACCTTC.

Points on this clone: One end of the junction does not line up with germline, which may come from a read error. V usage is TRBV29-1 and J usage is TRBJ2-1, with TRBD2 identical over 7 bases. The length of the CDR3 is 11 residues. Germline V gene sequence: CDR1 SQVTM, CDR2 ANQGSEA. The CDR3 coding sequence is TGTACTGGGAGGGTCTACAATGAGCAGTTCTTC. It yields the protein CTGRVYNEQFF.

The J gene is TRBJ2-1, the V gene TRBV11-3; 8 bases are a match to TRBD1. The CDR3 spans 15 residues. Germline V gene lookup returns CDR1 SGHNT and CDR2 YENEEA. J was trimmed by 0 bases and V by 3 bases; bases with no gene match: 1. The CDR3 loop is CASSFTGGSYNEQFF. The CDR3 region has the DNA TGTGCCAGCAGCTTCACAGGGGGCTCCTACAATGAGCAGTTCTTC.

This clone has only one observation. This chain joins TRBV6-5 and TRBJ1-2, with a tentative D call TRBD1 (6 bases). The germline V gene encodes CDR1 MNHEY and CDR2 SVGAGI. CDR3 size: 13 residues. The ends were cut back, 2 bases at V and 4 bases at J, with 8 bases in the middle. The CDR3 loop reads CASSYDRSYGYTF. The CDR3 coding sequence is TGTGCCAGCAGTTACGACAGGAGCTATGGCTACACCTTC.

The CDR3 coding sequence is TGTGCCAGCAGCGCCGGACAGGGGGCTGGGCAGCCCCAGCATTTT. Translating it yields CASSAGQGAGQPQHF. The chain has TRBV2 and TRBJ1-5; 11 nucleotides agree with TRBD1. Trimming cost V 6 bases and J 7 bases; bases outside gene matches: 8. CDR1 SNHLY and CDR2 FYNNEI come from the germline V gene. The CDR3 runs 15 residues.

This clone came up a few times. The CDR3 reads CASSFTGITYNSPLHF. The CDR3 region has the DNA TGTGCCAGTTCCTTCACAGGGATAACCTATAATTCACCCCTCCACTTT. V gene TRBV19 combines with J gene TRBJ1-6; D might be TRBD1 (6 bases). V was trimmed by 8 bases and J by 2 bases, leaving 16 bases between them. From germline, CDR1 is LNHDA and CDR2 SQIVND (reference sequence). This CDR3 contains 16 residues.

This clone has only a few counts. This chain joins TRBV28 and TRBJ1-1; D perhaps matches TRBD1 (5 bases). Germline CDR1 and CDR2: MDHEN and SYDVKM. With 6 bases removed from V and 10 bases from J, the gap between germline ends came to 18 bases. The CDR3 extends over 13 amino acids. The CDR3 bases are TGTGCCAGCAGCAGACCTCAGGGTCGGAGAGCTTTCTTT. Translated, it gives CASSRPQGRRAFF.

The V gene is TRBV2, the J gene TRBJ2-3; 11 bases map to TRBD1. J lost 3 bases, V lost 6 bases, and 5 bases had no gene match. Germline CDR1 SNHLY, CDR2 FYNNEI. CDR3 length: 15 residues. CDR3 amino acids: CASRAGQGGTDTQYF. CDR3 DNA: TGTGCCAGCAGAGCGGGACAGGGGGGGACAGATACGCAGTATTTT. The full variable domain, completed using reference TRBV2 and TRBJ2-3, is EPEVTQTPSHQVTQMGQEVILRCVPISNHLYFYWYRQILGQKVEFLVSFYNNEISEKSEIFDDQFSVERPDGSNFTLKIRSTKLEDSAMYFCASRAGQGGTDTQYFGPGTRLTVL.

This rearrangement joins TRBV18 to TRBJ1-1; possible D gene TRBD1, 6 bases. Per the germline V gene, CDR1 is KGHSH and CDR2 is LQKENI. Trimming removed 0 bases from V and 2 bases from J, with 10 bases in between. The CDR3 runs 15 residues. The CDR3 is CASSPPTGGNTEAFF. Written as DNA, the CDR3 is TGTGCCAGCTCACCACCGACTGGGGGCAACACTGAAGCTTTCTTT. Based on the CDR3 plus reference TRBV18 and TRBJ1-1, the full variable domain is NAGVMQNPRHLVRRRGQEARLRCSPMKGHSHVYWYRQLPEEGLKFMVYLQKENIIDESGMPKERFSAEFPKEGPSILRIQQVVRGDSAAYFCASSPPTGGNTEAFFGQGTRLTVV.

The rearrangement links TRBV5-6 to TRBJ1-1, with D perhaps TRBD1 (5 bases). Deletions cut 7 bases from V and 8 bases from J, with 12 bases between. CDR3 length equals 11 residues. Germline CDR1 is SGHDT and CDR2 is YYEEEE. In nucleotides, the CDR3 is TGTGCCAGCGGGGGAGGGAAAGAAGCTTTCTTT. Amino acids: CASGGGKEAFF.

V gene TRBV28 combines with J gene TRBJ1-2, with D maybe TRBD1 (5 bases). CDR1 is MDHEN and CDR2 is SYDVKM in the germline V gene. Trimming stripped 3 bases from V and 4 bases from J, with 18 bases between. The CDR3 is made up of 16 amino acids. The CDR3 DNA sequence: TGTGCCAGCAGTTTGTCGGGGGTTGATGGTGGCTATGGCTACACCTTC. This gives the protein CASSLSGVDGGYGYTF.

The chain employs TRBV6-5 and TRBJ1-3, with TRBD1 identical over 9 bases. V was clipped by 6 bases and J by 2 bases; unmatched bases: 5. The germline gives CDR1 MNHEY, CDR2 SVGAGI. This CDR3 is 15 amino acids long. The CDR3 loop is CASRKDRGTGNTIYF. CDR3 DNA: TGTGCCAGCAGGAAGGACAGGGGAACTGGAAACACCATATATTTT.

The V and J genes are TRBV6-1 and TRBJ1-4; TRBD1 matches at 9 bases. Germline CDR1 and CDR2: MNHNS and SASEGT. The J segment lost 6 bases and the V segment lost 5 bases, leaving 4 bases of the junction unmatched. The CDR3 runs 14 residues. CDR3 DNA sequence: TGTGCCAGCAGTAGGACAGGGGACGATGAAAAACTGTTTTTT. It yields the protein CASSRTGDDEKLFF.